Listed below are T cell receptor beta chains from one sample, sequenced in a study of T cells in Graves' hyperthyroidism and ophthalmopathy. TCRdb processed the multiplex PCR reads anew with MiXCR; each CDR3 protein has one entry. The sample records hundreds of thousands of distinct CDR3 sequences, roughly a third being singletons. What was sequenced was blood. The receptors originated from a woman in her thirties or forties with Graves' hyperthyroidism. Each CDR3 is given with its conserved first and last residue. D genes are given only for firm matches. The size entry is marked missing in some rows and otherwise reads once, few, many or a size class.

j_call clone_size v_call d_call cdr3_nt cdr3_aa
TRBJ2-2 many TRBV6-5 - TGTGCCAGCAGTTTGTCTAGCGTTAAGAACACCGGGGAGCTGTTTTTT CASSLSSVKNTGELFF
TRBJ1-3 - TRBV7-9 TRBD1 TGTGCCAGCAGCTACGAGGGGGCGAACACCATATATTTT CASSYEGANTIYF
TRBJ1-6 few TRBV4-1 - TGCGCCAGCAGCCACCAGGGGTCACGCAATTCACCCCTCCACTTT CASSHQGSRNSPLHF
TRBJ2-3 - TRBV29-1 - TGCAGCGTTGGGACAGTACCCACAGATACGCAGTATTTT CSVGTVPTDTQYF
TRBJ1-2 - TRBV19 TRBD1 TGTGCCAGTAGTATAGATCGCGTGGGCAGGGGGTTCTATGGCTACACCTTC CASSIDRVGRGFYGYTF
TRBJ2-7 - TRBV11-2 - TGTGCCAGCAGCTTAGCTGGCCCGGGACTTTTTTCCTACGAGCAGTACTTC CASSLAGPGLFSYEQYF
TRBJ1-5 - TRBV19 - TGTGCCAGTAGTGGTAGCGGGGGGGGCCAGACCCAGCATTTT CASSGSGGGQTQHF
TRBJ2-7 few TRBV6-6 - TGTGCCAGCACCCCGACAGGTACCTCCTACGAGCAGTACTTC CASTPTGTSYEQYF
TRBJ2-7 few TRBV5-1 TRBD2 TGCGCCAGCAGCTTTTTGACTAGCGGCCCCTACGAGCAGTACTTC CASSFLTSGPYEQYF
TRBJ2-2 - TRBV2 - TGTGCCAGCACCCTCCTGGACCGGGCCTTGACCGGGGAGCTGTTTTTT CASTLLDRALTGELFF
TRBJ1-6 - TRBV10-3 - TGTGCCATCAGTGTAGACCAGGGTTGGAATTCACCCCTCCACTTT CAISVDQGWNSPLHF
TRBJ1-5 - TRBV11-1 - TGTGCCAGCAGCTTAGGTAGGGTGTGGGGAAATGGGAATCAGCCCCAGCATTTT CASSLGRVWGNGNQPQHF
TRBJ1-1 many TRBV10-2 - TGCGCCAGCAGTGAGCCAGGGATGAACACTGAAGCTTTCTTT CASSEPGMNTEAFF
TRBJ1-5 once TRBV5-1 TRBD1 TGTGCCAGCAGCTTGGGGGGGACAGGGTCGGGTTTGGGCAATCAGCCCCAGCATTTT CASSLGGTGSGLGNQPQHF
TRBJ1-4 many TRBV6-4 - TGTGCCAAGGCCCTGACAGCTGGGTATGAAAAACTGTTTTTT CAKALTAGYEKLFF
TRBJ1-2 few TRBV12-3/TRBV12-4 TRBD1 TGTGCCAGCAAAACAGGGGGCCCTTATGGCTACACCTTC CASKTGGPYGYTF
TRBJ1-2 many TRBV10-2 - TGCGCCAGCAGCGGACAGCCGAATCAGGTTGGCTACACCTTC CASSGQPNQVGYTF
TRBJ2-7 - TRBV7-3 TRBD2 TGTGCCAGCAGCTTTGGGGCTAGCGGTGAGCAGTACTTC CASSFGASGEQYF
TRBJ2-5 many TRBV19 TRBD1 TGTGCCAGTAGTAGGACAGGGGGGGGGATGGAGACCCAGTACTTC CASSRTGGGMETQYF
TRBJ2-5 many TRBV7-2 - TGTGCCAGCAGCTTTAGTAAGGAGACCCAGTACTTC CASSFSKETQYF
TRBJ1-2 few TRBV2 - TGTGCCAGCATTAGGACAGTCTCCTTCTTGTATGGCTACACCTTC CASIRTVSFLYGYTF
TRBJ1-1 few TRBV6-1 - TGTGCCAGCAGTGGACACGTTCCTGAAGCTTTCTTT CASSGHVPEAFF
TRBJ1-2 many TRBV7-8 TRBD1 TGTGCCAGCAGCTTAGTCGGGGGACAGGGGGCGGATGGCTACACCTTC CASSLVGGQGADGYTF
TRBJ2-6 - TRBV6-5 - TGTGCCAGCAGCCCTAACACAGCTGGGGCCAACGTCCTGACTTTC CASSPNTAGANVLTF
TRBJ1-2 - TRBV5-8 TRBD1 TGTGCCAGCAGCTTCGGACAGGGGGCTATAGGTGGTGGCTACACCTTC CASSFGQGAIGGGYTF
TRBJ1-6 many TRBV9 TRBD1 TGTGCCAGCAGCGTAGGGGGACAGCACAATTCACCCCTCCACTTT CASSVGGQHNSPLHF
TRBJ2-7 - TRBV4-3 - TGCGCCAGCAGCCAAGATCTGGCTGGTCGCGAGCAGTACTTC CASSQDLAGREQYF